Below are 32 T cell receptor beta chains sequenced from a single sample in a study of cytomegalovirus exposure and HLA in healthy donors. The primer mix had 60 Vbeta and 13 Jbeta primers. Sequenced by immunoSEQ multiplex PCR; TCRdb stores in-frame clones only, minus some. The sample yields about 79,000 clones, around three quarters seen once. The source material was PBMCs. These receptors all stem from a man in his sixties in good health and CMV-seronegative.

The chain links TRBV11-2 to TRBJ2-2, with 7 bases fitting TRBD2. The V segment lost 5 bases and the J segment 7 bases; nucleotides outside the gene matches: 7. The CDR3 loop spans 14 amino acids. Germline values: CDR1 SGHAT, CDR2 FQNNGV. CDR3 protein: CASSHRGSGGELFF. The CDR3, as DNA: TGTGCCAGCAGCCACCGCGGGAGCGGCGGGGAGCTGTTTTTT.

The chain recombines TRBV6-1 with TRBJ2-5; 9 nucleotides line up with TRBD1. Losses at the gene ends were 5 bases for V and 1 base for J; bases not matched to a gene: 2. Per the germline V gene, CDR1 is MNHNS and CDR2 is SASEGT. The CDR3 runs to 14 residues. The CDR3: CASSSTGGQETQYF. In nucleotides, the CDR3 is TGTGCCAGCAGTTCGACAGGGGGCCAAGAGACCCAGTACTTC.

Here the CDR3 reads CASSPPNGDTGELFF. In DNA form, the CDR3 reads TGTGCCAGCTCACCACCGAACGGAGACACCGGGGAGCTGTTTTTT. The chain joins TRBV18 to TRBJ2-2; no definite D call. Germline V gene lookup returns CDR1 KGHSH and CDR2 LQKENI. Trimming stripped 0 bases from V and 3 bases from J, with 8 bases between. CDR3 length: 15 amino acids.

The chain links TRBV18 to TRBJ1-3; the D is unclear. This CDR3 is 17 amino acids long. Trimming shortened V by 1 base and J by 3 bases, and 16 bases separated the two germline ends. CDR1 KGHSH and CDR2 LQKENI come from the germline V gene. CDR3 region: CASSPRTSVGDGNTIYF. The CDR3 nucleotides read TGTGCCAGCTCACCACGAACGTCCGTGGGCGATGGAAACACCATATATTTT.

V and J are TRBV7-2 and TRBJ2-5; D is perhaps TRBD1 (5 bases). The CDR3 extends over 12 amino acids. From germline, CDR1 is SGHTA and CDR2 FQGNSA. The germline V and J ends were trimmed by 3 bases and 7 bases, with 9 bases remaining between them. CDR3 sequence: CASSFPGWTQYF. CDR3 DNA sequence: TGTGCCAGCAGCTTCCCAGGGTGGACCCAGTACTTC.

The chain carries TRBV4-3 and TRBJ1-6; perhaps TRBD1 as D (5 bases). This CDR3 has 15 residues. The ends were cut back, 0 bases at V and 7 bases at J, with 10 bases in the middle. The germline gives CDR1 LGHNA, CDR2 YSLEER. The CDR3 sequence is CASSQEVGGNSPLHF. CDR3 coding DNA: TGCGCCAGCAGCCAAGAAGTCGGGGGGAATTCACCCCTCCACTTT.

This sequence joins TRBV19 and TRBJ1-2; TRBD1 is a possible D gene (5 bases). Trimming stripped 6 bases from V and 8 bases from J, with 16 bases between. The CDR3 has 13 amino acids. Per germline, CDR1 LNHDA and CDR2 SQIVND (reference sequence). This CDR3 is CASSLPGRDGYTF. CDR3 DNA: TGTGCCAGTAGCTTACCAGGGAGGGACGGCTACACCTTC.

The gene calls are TRBV9 and TRBJ2-2; 10 bases line up with TRBD2. This CDR3 spans 16 amino acids. The V segment lost 6 bases and the J segment 6 bases; nucleotides outside the gene matches: 11. The V gene's germline CDR1 is SGDLS and CDR2 YYNGEE. CDR3 sequence reads: CASNEPFSGGPGELFF. In nucleotides, the CDR3 is TGTGCCAGCAACGAGCCGTTTAGCGGGGGGCCCGGGGAGCTGTTTTTT. Variable domain in full (rest from reference TRBV9 and TRBJ2-2): DSGVTQTPKHLITATGQRVTLRCSPRSGDLSVYWYQQSLDQGLQFLIQYYNGEERAKGNILERFSAQQFPDLHSELNLSSLELGDSALYFCASNEPFSGGPGELFFGEGSRLTVL.

The chain joins TRBV5-6 to TRBJ1-2, with D perhaps TRBD1 (5 bases). Trimming pared 4 bases from V and 4 bases from J, leaving 14 bases between. The CDR3 sequence is 14 residues long. Germline values: CDR1 SGHDT, CDR2 YYEEEE. CDR3: CASSLPQGTYGYTF. Written as DNA, the CDR3 is TGTGCCAGCAGCCTCCCCCAGGGAACCTATGGCTACACCTTC. The full variable domain, rest sourced from reference TRBV5-6 and TRBJ1-2, is DAGVTQSPTHLIKTRGQQVTLRCSPKSGHDTVSWYQQALGQGPQFIFQYYEEEERQRGNFPDRFSGHQFPNYSSELNVNALLLGDSALYLCASSLPQGTYGYTFGSGTRLTVV.

This chain connects TRBV18 to TRBJ2-1; TRBD1 agrees at 8 bases. The ends lost 1 base at V and 2 bases at J; junction bases unmatched: 1. The germline V gene encodes CDR1 KGHSH and CDR2 LQKENI. CDR3 length: 15 residues. CDR3: CASSPRQGTYNEQFF. The CDR3 DNA reads TGTGCCAGCTCACCACGACAGGGGACCTACAATGAGCAGTTCTTC.

This clone was seen only a few times. This chain connects TRBV19 to TRBJ2-3, with D hard to call. The CDR3 length is 14 residues. CDR1 is LNHDA, CDR2 SQIVND, per germline (reference sequence). V dropped 10 bases and J dropped 0 bases, with 14 bases sitting between them. This CDR3 reads CATKGTVSTDTQYF. Written as DNA, the CDR3 is TGTGCCACGAAAGGAACAGTTAGCACAGATACGCAGTATTTT.

The sample holds one count of this clone. This chain uses TRBV6-5 with TRBJ1-3, with TRBD1 identical over 7 bases. This CDR3 comprises 15 residues. With 7 bases clipped from V and 0 bases from J, the junction kept 6 bases outside the gene matches. Looked up from germline, CDR1 is MNHEY and CDR2 is SVGAGI. For the CDR3, the DNA is TGTGCCAGCAAAGAAAGACAGGGCTCTGGAAACACCATATATTTT. Translated: CASKERQGSGNTIYF.

The genes are TRBV5-1 and TRBJ1-3; D is possibly TRBD1 (5 bases). Trimming left V 4 bases short and J 4 bases short, with 12 bases between. Germline loops: CDR1 SGHRS, CDR2 YFSETQ. This CDR3 is 14 amino acids long. For the CDR3, the DNA is TGCGCCAGCAGCGGGGGGACGGTCGGAAACACCATATATTTT. Translating gives CASSGGTVGNTIYF.

This clone was picked up a small number of times. The chain combines TRBV5-5 with TRBJ2-2; weak D call: TRBD2 (7 bases). This CDR3 is built from 16 residues. From germline, CDR1 is SGHKS and CDR2 YYEKEE (reference sequence). V was pared by 4 bases and J by 4 bases, with 17 bases between. The CDR3 reads CASSLYGGRSTGELFF. The DNA of the CDR3 is TGTGCCAGCAGCCTATACGGGGGGCGCAGCACCGGGGAGCTGTTTTTT.

In its sample, this clone was seen once. The genes are TRBV5-4 and TRBJ1-1; D may be TRBD1 (6 bases). V was trimmed by 6 bases and J by 1 base, leaving 10 bases between them. Germline V gene lookup returns CDR1 SGHNT and CDR2 YYREEE (reference sequence). This CDR3 contains 13 residues. The CDR3 DNA reads TGTGCCAGCAACCTGGACAGGAACACTGAAGCTTTCTTT. Encoded protein: CASNLDRNTEAFF.

V and J are TRBV7-9 and TRBJ1-6; 9 bases align to TRBD1. Germline CDR1 reads SEHNR; CDR2 reads FQNEAQ (reference sequence). V lost 4 bases to trimming and J lost 9 bases; unmatched junction nucleotides: 10. This CDR3 is 16 amino acids long. CDR3 in amino acids: CASSYGGQGSRSPLHF. The CDR3, as DNA: TGTGCCAGCAGCTATGGGGGACAGGGTTCACGTTCACCCCTCCACTTT.

The chain carries TRBV6-6 and TRBJ2-3, with D perhaps TRBD2 (6 bases). CDR1 and CDR2 from the germline V gene are MNHNY and SVGAGI (reference sequence). V was shortened by 6 bases and J by 2 bases, with 15 bases between the two germline ends. This CDR3 is built from 15 residues. The CDR3 nucleotides are TGTGCCAGCAGCCAAGGGGCGGGGACCACAGATACGCAGTATTTT. It encodes CASSQGAGTTDTQYF.

V is TRBV2 and J is TRBJ2-7; 12 bases align to TRBD2. V was clipped by 8 bases and J by 2 bases; unmatched bases: 7. The germline V gene encodes CDR1 SNHLY and CDR2 FYNNEI. The CDR3 consists of 15 residues. This CDR3 reads CASQSRTSGTYEQYF. CDR3 nucleotides: TGTGCCAGCCAAAGCAGGACTAGCGGGACCTACGAGCAGTACTTC.

The chain recombines TRBV5-1 with TRBJ2-5, with a possible D match to TRBD2 (7 bases). V was clipped by 4 bases and J by 5 bases, with 21 bases between them. The CDR3 covers 16 residues. Germline V gives CDR1 SGHRS, CDR2 YFSETQ. CDR3 nucleotide sequence: TGCGCCAGCAGCCCCGGTCGACGGGGGGCAACGGAGACCCAGTACTTC. Amino acids: CASSPGRRGATETQYF.

This chain joins TRBV10-1 and TRBJ2-1; tentative D call: TRBD2 (5 bases). V shed 3 bases and J shed 10 bases, with 13 bases lying between them. CDR3 length: 13 amino acids. CDR1 and CDR2 from the germline V gene are WNHNN and SYGVQD (reference sequence). The CDR3 loop reads CASSDGGNQEQFF. The DNA for the CDR3 is TGCGCCAGCAGTGACGGAGGAAATCAGGAGCAGTTCTTC.

The chain couples TRBV5-5 to TRBJ2-7, with 10 nucleotides matching TRBD2. Germline V gene lookup returns CDR1 SGHKS and CDR2 YYEKEE (reference sequence). The CDR3 contains 16 residues. V lost 5 bases to trimming and J lost 1 base; unmatched junction nucleotides: 9. The CDR3 DNA reads TGTGCCAGCAGAACCGGGACTAGCGAGATTTCCTACGAGCAGTACTTC. It specifies CASRTGTSEISYEQYF.

The chain links TRBV2 to TRBJ2-7; 7 bases align to TRBD1. Losses at the gene ends were 5 bases for V and 2 bases for J; bases not matched to a gene: 6. Germline loops: CDR1 SNHLY, CDR2 FYNNEI. The CDR3 length is 14 residues. The CDR3 sequence: CASSSDRDTYEQYF. CDR3 bases: TGTGCCAGCAGTTCCGACAGGGACACCTACGAGCAGTACTTC.

The DNA for the CDR3 is TGTGCCAGTAAACAGGGGCAGAGCACAGATACGCAGTATTTT. Translating it yields CASKQGQSTDTQYF. This sequence joins TRBV6-1 and TRBJ2-3, with TRBD1 matching 7 bases. CDR1 is MNHNS, CDR2 SASEGT, per germline. With 9 bases clipped from V and 0 bases from J, the junction kept 6 bases outside the gene matches. The CDR3 runs 14 residues.

In this sample, this clone turned up once. V gene TRBV9 combines with J gene TRBJ1-3; D not certain. The length of the CDR3 is 15 residues. Trimming removed 1 base from V and 3 bases from J, with 11 bases in between. CDR1 is SGDLS, CDR2 YYNGEE, per germline. The CDR3 bases are TGTGCCAGCAGCGTAAGACAAGACCATGGAAACACCATATATTTT. Amino acid sequence: CASSVRQDHGNTIYF.

V usage is TRBV18 and J usage is TRBJ2-2, with 7 positions matching TRBD1. Germline V gene sequence: CDR1 KGHSH, CDR2 LQKENI. CDR3 length equals 16 residues. V lost 0 bases to trimming and J lost 4 bases; unmatched junction nucleotides: 5. The CDR3 reads CASSPPGTEGTGELFF. The CDR3 DNA is TGTGCCAGCTCACCACCGGGGACAGAAGGCACCGGGGAGCTGTTTTTT. The full variable domain, its missing parts supplied by reference TRBV18 and TRBJ2-2, is NAGVMQNPRHLVRRRGQEARLRCSPMKGHSHVYWYRQLPEEGLKFMVYLQKENIIDESGMPKERFSAEFPKEGPSILRIQQVVRGDSAAYFCASSPPGTEGTGELFFGEGSRLTVL.

This clone came up a few times. The chain joins TRBV6-1 to TRBJ2-3, with TRBD2 matching over 13 bases. The CDR3 spans 15 residues. The V and J ends lost 4 bases and 4 bases, in that order; junction bases with no gene match: 2. Looked up from germline, CDR1 is MNHNS and CDR2 is SASEGT. The CDR3 sequence is CASSGTSGSPDTQYF. In DNA, the CDR3 is TGTGCCAGCAGTGGGACTAGCGGGAGCCCAGATACGCAGTATTTT.

The rearrangement joins TRBV9 to TRBJ2-2; 10 positions match TRBD2. Germline values: CDR1 SGDLS, CDR2 YYNGEE. The CDR3 is 17 residues long. Trimming at V came to 2 bases and at J to 4 bases, leaving 8 bases not matched to a gene. The CDR3: CASSVIPSGSGTGELFF. DNA of the CDR3: TGTGCCAGCAGCGTGATTCCTAGCGGGAGTGGCACCGGGGAGCTGTTTTTT.

This clone showed up just a few times. The rearrangement links TRBV18 to TRBJ2-5; D is uncertain. The V end lost 1 base, the J end lost 2 bases, and 11 bases lay between the germline ends. The CDR3 is made up of 15 amino acids. The germline gives CDR1 KGHSH, CDR2 LQKENI. In nucleotides, the CDR3 is TGTGCCAGCTCACCACGGGTGGCGGTACAAGAGACCCAGTACTTC. This translates into CASSPRVAVQETQYF. Filled out from reference TRBV18 and TRBJ2-5, the complete variable domain reads NAGVMQNPRHLVRRRGQEARLRCSPMKGHSHVYWYRQLPEEGLKFMVYLQKENIIDESGMPKERFSAEFPKEGPSILRIQQVVRGDSAAYFCASSPRVAVQETQYFGPGTRLLVL.

The chain has TRBV19 and TRBJ1-4; a weak D match, TRBD1 (5 bases). Germline V lookup: CDR1 LNHDA, CDR2 SQIVND (reference sequence). V was clipped by 1 base and J by 3 bases, with 9 bases between them. This CDR3 is 15 amino acids long. The CDR3 here is CASSIGLQANEKLFF. The DNA for the CDR3 is TGTGCCAGTAGTATAGGCCTACAGGCTAATGAAAAACTGTTTTTT.

This clone occurred a few times. The gene calls are TRBV5-4 and TRBJ2-3, with 9 nucleotides matching TRBD2. Germline CDR1 and CDR2: SGHNT and YYREEE (reference sequence). This CDR3 has 16 residues. The junction had 13 bases not matched to a gene; V was cut back by 6 bases and J by 5 bases. The CDR3 here is CASIQRGGGAVDTQYF. The CDR3 DNA reads TGTGCCAGCATTCAGAGGGGCGGGGGGGCCGTAGATACGCAGTATTTT. The full variable domain, rest sourced from reference TRBV5-4 and TRBJ2-3, is ETGVTQSPTHLIKTRGQQVTLRCSSQSGHNTVSWYQQALGQGPQFIFQYYREEENGRGNFPPRFSGLQFPNYSSELNVNALELDDSALYLCASIQRGGGAVDTQYFGPGTRLTVL.

The rearrangement uses TRBV5-4 and TRBJ2-1; 10 nucleotides align to TRBD2. In germline, CDR1 is SGHNT, CDR2 YYREEE (reference sequence). This CDR3 is 17 amino acids long. Trimming cost V 5 bases and J 6 bases; bases outside gene matches: 14. CDR3 region: CASRPELAGAGGNEQFF. In DNA, the CDR3 is TGTGCCAGCAGACCGGAGCTAGCGGGGGCCGGGGGCAATGAGCAGTTCTTC.

This clone was counted a few times. The rearrangement joins TRBV4-1 to TRBJ2-2; D possibly corresponds to TRBD1 (7 bases). Between the trimmed V and J ends, which lost 1 base and 5 bases, there was a span of 20 bases. CDR1 MGHRA and CDR2 YSYEKL come from the germline V gene. The CDR3 runs to 18 residues. The CDR3 spells CASSQVLARGAGTGELFF. In DNA form, the CDR3 reads TGCGCCAGCAGCCAAGTGTTAGCCAGGGGGGCCGGAACCGGGGAGCTGTTTTTT.